These 24 T cell receptor beta chains came from one sample sequenced in a study of Ad26.COV2.S vaccination and SARS-CoV-2 variants. The treatment here: some 20 received Ad26.COV2.S at low or high dose, single or two shots; about 5 received placebo; per-sample allocation not given. Collection of samples fell on day 63 after the first vaccine or placebo injection. This table comes from immunoSEQ multiplex PCR, and its TCRdb copy is limited to in-frame clones, with some not included. The sample includes more than 300,000 clones, around 85% of them seen just once. Sequencing used peripheral blood, obtained in a trial of Ad26.COV2.S vaccine versus placebo. The origin of the receptors is a person between 18 and 65 years old who received the Ad26.COV2.S COVID-19 vaccine or a placebo.

The chain links TRBV18 to TRBJ2-7, with TRBD1 identical over 7 bases. The junction had 9 bases not matched to a gene; V was cut back by 1 base and J by 0 bases. Germline V gene lookup returns CDR1 KGHSH and CDR2 LQKENI. The CDR3 consists of 17 residues. CDR3 in amino acids: CASSPRRQGTSSYEQYF. The CDR3 DNA sequence: TGTGCCAGCTCACCACGGAGACAGGGCACAAGCTCCTACGAGCAGTACTTC.

V and J are TRBV27 and TRBJ1-2; TRBD1 matches 7 bases. The CDR3 has 15 residues. V was pared by 6 bases and J by 1 base, with 8 bases of the junction left unmatched. Looked up from germline, CDR1 is MNHEY and CDR2 is SMNVEV (reference sequence). In nucleotides, the CDR3 is TGTGCCAGCAGCCGGGGGGCAGGGGGTAACTATGGCTACACCTTC. It translates to CASSRGAGGNYGYTF.

This clone appeared a single time. J is TRBJ1-5 and V is TRBV4-1, with D perhaps TRBD1 (5 bases). CDR3 length equals 16 residues. Trimming took 4 bases from V and 6 from J, leaving 19 bases between them. CDR1 and CDR2 from the germline V gene are MGHRA and YSYEKL. As DNA, the CDR3 is TGCGCCAGCAGCCGCGGCGACGGGGACCCAAGTCAGCCCCAGCATTTT. Translation gives CASSRGDGDPSQPQHF.

This chain links TRBV10-3 with TRBJ2-1, with a possible D match to TRBD2 (6 bases). Germline CDR1 ENHRY, CDR2 SYGVKD. This CDR3 comprises 14 residues. Trimming removed 6 bases at V and 7 bases at J, with 16 bases between. The CDR3 loop is CAISPDYQGNEQFF. For the CDR3, the DNA is TGTGCCATCAGCCCGGACTATCAAGGGAATGAGCAGTTCTTC.

This clone was seen a handful of times. The gene calls are TRBV9 and TRBJ1-5, with TRBD1 matching over 7 bases. This CDR3 comprises 15 residues. Germline trimming cut 4 bases from V and 2 bases from J; bases unmatched to any gene: 6. Germline assignment: CDR1 SGDLS and CDR2 YYNGEE. CDR3 nucleotides: TGTGCCAGCAGCAAGACAGGGAAGGGCAATCAGCCCCAGCATTTT. It translates to CASSKTGKGNQPQHF. The entire variable domain, with the rest obtained from reference TRBV9 and TRBJ1-5, is as follows: DSGVTQTPKHLITATGQRVTLRCSPRSGDLSVYWYQQSLDQGLQFLIQYYNGEERAKGNILERFSAQQFPDLHSELNLSSLELGDSALYFCASSKTGKGNQPQHFGDGTRLSIL.

This clone has a single count. The rearrangement uses TRBV7-3 and TRBJ2-7; 8 nucleotides line up with TRBD1. CDR3 length equals 16 residues. Per germline, CDR1 SGHTA and CDR2 FQGTGA. The J segment lost 3 bases and the V segment lost 0 bases, leaving 7 bases of the junction unmatched. The CDR3 nucleotides read TGTGCCAGCAGCTTAACAGGGGGGACAGGAGGCTACGAGCAGTACTTC. Its translation: CASSLTGGTGGYEQYF. The complete variable domain, with remaining parts taken from reference TRBV7-3 and TRBJ2-7, reads GAGVSQTPSNKVTEKGKYVELRCDPISGHTALYWYRQSLGQGPEFLIYFQGTGAADDSGLPNDRFFAVRPEGSVSTLKIQRTERGDSAVYLCASSLTGGTGGYEQYFGPGTRLTVT.

This chain uses TRBV7-2 with TRBJ1-2, with D possibly matching TRBD1 (5 bases). The CDR3 has 14 amino acids. Germline CDR1 and CDR2: SGHTA and FQGNSA. The germline V and J ends were trimmed by 4 bases and 4 bases, with 13 bases remaining between them. CDR3 sequence (DNA): TGTGCCAGCAGCTCCGCGGGGCGAGGCTATGGCTACACCTTC. Residues: CASSSAGRGYGYTF. The full variable domain, in which reference TRBV7-2 and TRBJ1-2 provide the parts outside the CDR3, is GAGVSQSPSNKVTEKGKDVELRCDPISGHTALYWYRQSLGQGLEFLIYFQGNSAPDKSGLPSDRFSAERTGGSVSTLTIQRTQQEDSAVYLCASSSAGRGYGYTFGSGTRLTVV.

The V and J genes are TRBV5-1 and TRBJ2-1; TRBD2 agrees at 12 bases. The germline V gene encodes CDR1 SGHRS and CDR2 YFSETQ. The CDR3 is 15 amino acids. Trimming removed 4 bases from V and 14 bases from J; junction bases left unmatched: 13. In DNA, the CDR3 is TGCGCCAGCAGCCTCAGGACTAGCGGGGAGTCTGGGGAGTTCTTC. Its protein product is CASSLRTSGESGEFF.

This clone was counted a few times. The rearrangement joins TRBV5-1 to TRBJ1-6; D remains unclear. CDR1 is SGHRS, CDR2 YFSETQ, per germline. This CDR3 has 12 residues. V was clipped by 3 bases and J by 7 bases, with 5 bases between them. DNA of the CDR3: TGCGCCAGCAGCTCAGAAAATTCACCCCTCCACTTT. This gives the protein CASSSENSPLHF.

The J gene is TRBJ1-2, the V gene TRBV5-1, with 7 bases fitting TRBD1. The trim removed 4 bases at V and 0 bases at J, leaving 3 bases unmatched. The CDR3 extends over 14 amino acids. The germline V gene has CDR1 SGHRS and CDR2 YFSETQ. Here the CDR3 DNA reads TGCGCCAGCAGCACCGGGACAGCTAACTATGGCTACACCTTC. It codes for CASSTGTANYGYTF.

J is TRBJ1-5 and V is TRBV19; maybe TRBD1 (6 bases). This CDR3 is 13 amino acids long. CDR1 is LNHDA, CDR2 SQIVND, per germline (reference sequence). The CDR3 region is CATGGLGNQPQHF. The CDR3 DNA is TGTGCAACCGGGGGGCTTGGGAATCAGCCCCAGCATTTT. The whole variable domain, filled in from reference TRBV19 and TRBJ1-5, reads DGGITQSPKYLFRKEGQNVTLSCEQNLNHDAMYWYRQDPGQGLRLIYYSQIVNDFQKGDIAEGYSVSREKKESFPLTVTSAQKNPTAFYLCATGGLGNQPQHFGDGTRLSIL.

The genes are TRBV27 and TRBJ1-1, with D possibly being TRBD1 (5 bases). The V and J ends lost 5 bases and 4 bases respectively, with 14 bases between them. CDR3 length equals 14 residues. Germline CDR1 MNHEY, CDR2 SMNVEV (reference sequence). The chain's CDR3 is CASSRGPPATEAFF. The CDR3 region has the DNA TGTGCCAGCAGTAGGGGTCCCCCGGCCACTGAAGCTTTCTTT.

The chain couples TRBV29-1 to TRBJ1-1; D possibly corresponds to TRBD1 (5 bases). With 7 bases removed from V and 1 base from J, the gap between germline ends came to 16 bases. In germline, CDR1 is SQVTM, CDR2 ANQGSEA. The CDR3 has 14 residues. CDR3 loop: CSAEGGAGNTEAFF. CDR3 coding DNA: TGCAGCGCCGAGGGTGGGGCGGGGAACACTGAAGCTTTCTTT.

This chain joins TRBV9 and TRBJ2-1; TRBD1 aligns across 8 bases. Germline values: CDR1 SGDLS, CDR2 YYNGEE. CDR3 length: 17 residues. V gave up 4 bases and J gave up 0 bases; unmatched junction bases: 9. The CDR3 DNA follows: TGTGCCAGCAGCATCGGACAGGGTTGGGGCTCCTACAATGAGCAGTTCTTC. Protein: CASSIGQGWGSYNEQFF.

The rearrangement uses TRBV2 and TRBJ2-7; D is unresolved. Per germline, CDR1 SNHLY and CDR2 FYNNEI. V lost 5 bases, J lost 2 bases, and 10 bases lay in between. This CDR3 spans 13 amino acids. The CDR3 sequence is CASSKDQTYEQYF. The CDR3 nucleotides are TGTGCCAGCAGTAAGGACCAGACCTACGAGCAGTACTTC.

This clone was observed a handful of times. This CDR3 is also generated by other DNA sequences in the sample. V gene TRBV11-2 combines with J gene TRBJ1-5; D remains ambiguous. This CDR3 spans 13 amino acids. CDR1 SGHAT and CDR2 FQNNGV come from the germline V gene. Trimming took off 0 bases at V and 4 bases at J, with 4 bases between the two ends. CDR3 loop: CASSLDRNQPQHF. The CDR3 bases are TGTGCCAGCAGCTTAGATCGTAATCAGCCCCAGCATTTT.

The chain employs TRBV15 and TRBJ2-1; 9 nucleotides match TRBD1. The V gene's germline CDR1 is LNHNV and CDR2 YYDKDF (reference sequence). The CDR3 is made up of 15 amino acids. With V trimmed by 5 bases and J by 6 bases, 8 bases remained unmatched. CDR3 sequence: CATSYSGTGSNEQFF. The CDR3 region has the DNA TGTGCCACCAGCTACTCCGGGACAGGGTCCAATGAGCAGTTCTTC. The full variable domain, with the rest looked up from reference TRBV15 and TRBJ2-1, is DAMVIQNPRYQVTQFGKPVTLSCSQTLNHNVMYWYQQKSSQAPKLLFHYYDKDFNNEADTPDNFQSRRPNTSFCFLDIRSPGLGDTAMYLCATSYSGTGSNEQFFGPGTRLTVL.

This clone showed up just a few times. The chain is built from TRBV30 and TRBJ2-2; 9 bases align to TRBD2. Germline CDR1 and CDR2: GTSNPN and SVGIG (reference sequence). V lost 0 bases to trimming and J lost 6 bases; unmatched junction nucleotides: 8. This CDR3 has 16 residues. CDR3 coding DNA: TGTGCCTGGAGTGTATCCCTGGCGGGGGGGCCCGGGGAGCTGTTTTTT. It is translated as CAWSVSLAGGPGELFF.

J is TRBJ1-1 and V is TRBV5-6; no reliable D call. This CDR3 is built from 14 residues. Trimming left V 4 bases short and J 7 bases short, with 17 bases between. In germline, CDR1 is SGHDT, CDR2 YYEEEE. CDR3 loop: CASSPRLSGDEAFF. In nucleotides, the CDR3 is TGTGCCAGCAGCCCCCGACTGTCCGGGGATGAAGCTTTCTTT.

This clone has only a few counts. The chain is built from TRBV29-1 and TRBJ2-7, with TRBD1 matching 10 bases. The germline V gene has CDR1 SQVTM and CDR2 ANQGSEA. This CDR3 comprises 16 residues. V gave up 0 bases and J gave up 3 bases; unmatched junction bases: 8. The CDR3 DNA reads as TGCAGCGTTGAAGACCAGGGACAGGGGATACTCTACGAGCAGTACTTC. Translating it yields CSVEDQGQGILYEQYF.

As DNA, the CDR3 is TGTGCCATCAGTGACCGGGGGCTAGATGGCTACACCTTC. The encoded protein is CAISDRGLDGYTF. The rearrangement joins TRBV10-3 to TRBJ1-2; possible D gene TRBD1, 6 bases. The CDR3 loop spans 13 amino acids. CDR1 is ENHRY, CDR2 SYGVKD, per germline. V lost 3 bases, J lost 6 bases, and 11 bases lay in between.

CDR3 bases: TGTGCCAGCAGCTGGGGACACGGAGGCTACGAGCAGTACTTC. This gives the protein CASSWGHGGYEQYF. The V call is TRBV5-5, the J call TRBJ2-7; D perhaps matches TRBD1 (6 bases). Trimming left V 3 bases short and J 3 bases short, with 13 bases between. CDR3 length equals 14 residues. Germline CDR1 is SGHKS and CDR2 is YYEKEE (reference sequence).

This chain uses TRBV3-1 (or the pseudogene TRBV3-2) with TRBJ2-7; 9 positions match TRBD1. Germline values: CDR1 LGHDT, CDR2 YNNKEL (reference sequence). V shed 4 bases, J shed 4 bases, and the junction held 5 bases outside the gene matches. CDR3 length: 14 residues. The CDR3 region has the DNA TGTGCCAGCAGCCCCCGGGACAGGGTTTACGAGCAGTACTTC. This translates into CASSPRDRVYEQYF.

The rearrangement links TRBV18 to TRBJ1-2; D is unresolved. V was trimmed by 0 bases and J by 5 bases, leaving 10 bases between them. The CDR3 covers 14 residues. Germline V gene lookup returns CDR1 KGHSH and CDR2 LQKENI. The CDR3 nucleotides are TGTGCCAGCTCACCACCGAGGGCTACTTATGGCTACACCTTC. This encodes CASSPPRATYGYTF. The full variable domain, its missing parts supplied by reference TRBV18 and TRBJ1-2, is NAGVMQNPRHLVRRRGQEARLRCSPMKGHSHVYWYRQLPEEGLKFMVYLQKENIIDESGMPKERFSAEFPKEGPSILRIQQVVRGDSAAYFCASSPPRATYGYTFGSGTRLTVV.